One and the same sample provided the 22 T cell receptor beta chains below, sequenced in a study of blood T cell repertoires in COVID-19. Here immunoSEQ multiplex PCR was the method, and the copy in TCRdb shows in-frame clones only, minus some. This sample has 100,000 to 130,000 clones, with over 80% found just once. Sequencing input: peripheral blood. All receptors come from a woman aged 25 to 39 with acute or convalescent COVID-19.

The V and J genes are TRBV21-1 and TRBJ1-6; TRBD1 is the table's D call, not checked against the DNA. TRBV21-1 is marked as a pseudogene. The CDR3 runs to 17 residues. In DNA form, the CDR3 reads TGTGCCAGCTCCCACCACAGGACGAACGCCTATAATTCACCCCTCCACTTT. Its protein product is CASSHHRTNAYNSPLHF.

This clone was counted only a few times. V is TRBV27 and J is TRBJ2-2; perhaps TRBD2 as D (6 bases). The CDR3 is 15 amino acids. V lost 3 bases, J lost 6 bases, and 14 bases lay in between. Germline lookup yields CDR1 MNHEY and CDR2 SMNVEV (reference sequence). Here the CDR3 reads CASSFLVGGSGELFF. Here the CDR3 DNA reads TGTGCCAGCAGTTTCCTTGTCGGGGGTTCCGGGGAGCTGTTTTTT.

The chain employs TRBV7-6 and TRBJ1-4; possibly TRBD1 for D (5 bases). Looked up from germline, CDR1 is SGHVS and CDR2 is FNYEAQ. The length of the CDR3 is 16 residues. Trimming cost V 3 bases and J 8 bases, with 19 bases left between them. CDR3 region: CASSFRGLEVKEKLFF. CDR3 coding DNA: TGTGCCAGCAGCTTTCGGGGGTTAGAGGTTAAGGAAAAACTGTTTTTT. Looking up the rest from reference TRBV7-6 and TRBJ1-4 gives the full variable domain: GAGVSQSPRYKVTKRGQDVALRCDPISGHVSLYWYRQALGQGPEFLTYFNYEAQQDKSGLPNDRFSAERPEGSISTLTIQRTEQRDSAMYRCASSFRGLEVKEKLFFGSGTQLSVL.

The chain combines TRBV7-6 with TRBJ2-2; 7 bases align to TRBD1. V gave up 4 bases and J gave up 2 bases; unmatched junction bases: 7. Germline CDR1 reads SGHVS; CDR2 reads FNYEAQ. The CDR3 is 16 residues long. The CDR3 DNA reads TGTGCCAGCAGCTCCTGGACAGGAGATAACACCGGGGAGCTGTTTTTT. This encodes CASSSWTGDNTGELFF.

This chain uses TRBV27 with TRBJ2-2; D might be TRBD2 (6 bases). Germline V gene sequence: CDR1 MNHEY, CDR2 SMNVEV (reference sequence). CDR3 size: 15 residues. V shed 2 bases and J shed 1 base, with 8 bases lying between them. The CDR3 reads CASSLRRGNTGELFF. CDR3 nucleotide sequence: TGTGCCAGCAGTTTACGGCGGGGGAACACCGGGGAGCTGTTTTTT.

The chain links TRBV7-2 to TRBJ1-5; D perhaps matches TRBD1 (5 bases). This CDR3 is 14 amino acids long. V gave up 7 bases and J gave up 3 bases, with 13 bases separating them. Per germline, CDR1 SGHTA and CDR2 FQGNSA. CDR3 sequence (DNA): TGTGCCAGCACCCGCGGGGGTCCCAATCAGCCCCAGCATTTT. Protein: CASTRGGPNQPQHF.

V is TRBV11-2 and J is TRBJ2-5; D may be TRBD1 (6 bases). CDR3 length: 12 amino acids. V was cut by 5 bases and J by 4 bases, with 8 bases left in between. The germline gives CDR1 SGHAT, CDR2 FQNNGV. The CDR3 sequence is CASSQGRETQYF. In DNA, the CDR3 is TGTGCCAGCAGCCAGGGGAGAGAGACCCAGTACTTC.

The CDR3 DNA sequence: TGTGCCAGCAGGGCTGGGGGGTTCCGGAATCAGCCCCAGCATTTT. Protein: CASRAGGFRNQPQHF. V is TRBV27 and J is TRBJ1-5, with D possibly matching TRBD1 (5 bases). Between the trimmed V and J ends, which lost 6 bases and 4 bases, there was a span of 16 bases. The CDR3 consists of 15 residues. Germline lookup yields CDR1 MNHEY and CDR2 SMNVEV (reference sequence).

The chain is built from TRBV3-1 (or the pseudogene TRBV3-2) and TRBJ2-3; 9 bases are a match to TRBD2. The CDR3 is made up of 19 amino acids. The ends lost 4 bases at V and 5 bases at J; junction bases unmatched: 19. Looked up from germline, CDR1 is LGHDT and CDR2 is YNNKEL (reference sequence). The CDR3 loop reads CASSRTPGLALDLQDTQYF. CDR3 DNA: TGTGCCAGCAGCCGAACCCCGGGACTAGCACTCGATTTGCAAGATACGCAGTATTTT.

A single count supports this clone. The V call is TRBV11-3, the J call TRBJ2-7; possible D gene TRBD2, 5 bases. CDR1 is SGHNT, CDR2 YENEEA, per germline. Trimming left V 6 bases short and J 6 bases short, with 12 bases between. This CDR3 region has 12 residues. The CDR3 DNA sequence: TGTGCCAGCAGTCTAGCAGTCGCCGAGCAGTACTTC. Translating gives CASSLAVAEQYF.

This clone has just a few counts. CDR3 amino acids: CASSFTTGAPAEAFF. The DNA for the CDR3 is TGTGCCAGCAGCTTTACGACAGGGGCCCCTGCGGAAGCTTTCTTT. The chain couples TRBV7-2 to TRBJ1-1; 8 bases fit TRBD1. The CDR3 loop spans 15 amino acids. V dropped 3 bases and J dropped 8; count of bases not matched to a gene: 11. CDR1 SGHTA and CDR2 FQGNSA come from the germline V gene.

The chain carries TRBV11-2 and TRBJ2-7; the D gene is possibly TRBD2 (5 bases). Germline V gene lookup returns CDR1 SGHAT and CDR2 FQNNGV. This CDR3 is 16 amino acids long. V was pared by 6 bases and J by 6 bases, with 24 bases between. CDR3 region: CASRPIARASLGEQYF. DNA of the CDR3: TGTGCCAGCAGACCCATAGCGCGCGCCTCCCTGGGCGAGCAGTACTTC.

The V gene is TRBV10-1, the J gene TRBJ1-2, with TRBD1 matching 8 bases. Unmatched junction bases numbered 6, after V lost 2 bases and J lost 7 bases. CDR3 length: 14 residues. Germline-derived CDR1 and CDR2 are WNHNN and SYGVQD (reference sequence). The CDR3 region has the DNA TGCGCCAGCAGTGAGGGGACAGGCTCCAGTGGCTACACCTTC. Encoded protein: CASSEGTGSSGYTF.

The rearrangement joins TRBV19 to TRBJ2-7, with TRBD1 matching over 7 bases. This CDR3 spans 13 amino acids. Germline V gene sequence: CDR1 LNHDA, CDR2 SQIVND (reference sequence). With 10 bases clipped from V and 2 bases from J, the junction kept 8 bases outside the gene matches. CDR3 DNA sequence: TGTGCCACTTCGACAGGGCGCGCCTACGAGCAGTACTTC. Protein sequence: CATSTGRAYEQYF.

This clone was detected a few times. V is TRBV29-1 and J is TRBJ2-1; TRBD1 aligns across 8 bases. Germline loops: CDR1 SQVTM, CDR2 ANQGSEA. The CDR3 has 12 amino acids. V was clipped by 0 bases and J by 9 bases; unmatched bases: 1. Here the CDR3 DNA reads TGCAGCGTTGAAGACAGGGGGCGTGAGCAGTTCTTC. This sequence encodes CSVEDRGREQFF.

The rearrangement links TRBV28 to TRBJ1-6; 7 positions match TRBD1. Germline V gene data show CDR1 as MDHEN and CDR2 as SYDVKM. This CDR3 has 18 amino acids. After removal of 5 bases from V and 0 bases from J, the junction contained 10 bases not matched to a gene. This CDR3 is CASSGGTEFSSYNSPLHF. The CDR3 DNA follows: TGTGCCAGCAGTGGAGGGACAGAATTCTCCTCCTATAATTCACCCCTCCACTTT.

This chain links TRBV7-2 with TRBJ1-1, with TRBD1 matching 11 bases. The CDR3 length is 14 residues. Germline loops: CDR1 SGHTA, CDR2 FQGNSA. Unmatched junction bases numbered 6, after V lost 6 bases and J lost 6 bases. The CDR3 reads CASRGQGARAEAFF. The CDR3 DNA is TGTGCCAGCAGAGGACAGGGGGCGCGGGCTGAAGCTTTCTTT.

This clone was picked up one time. The rearrangement joins TRBV5-5 to TRBJ2-3; D possibly corresponds to TRBD2 (7 bases). CDR1 is SGHKS, CDR2 YYEKEE, per germline (reference sequence). Trimming removed 2 bases at V and 6 bases at J, with 16 bases between. The CDR3 loop spans 15 amino acids. The CDR3 nucleotides are TGTGCCAGCAGCTTTTACAGGGAGGGCGAGGATACGCAGTATTTT. It is translated as CASSFYREGEDTQYF.

The chain uses TRBV10-3 and TRBJ2-1; 13 positions match TRBD2. Germline loops: CDR1 ENHRY, CDR2 SYGVKD. The trim removed 6 bases at V and 7 bases at J, leaving 3 bases unmatched. The CDR3 consists of 14 residues. The CDR3 spells CAIRTSGGLNEQFF. The CDR3 DNA sequence: TGTGCCATCAGGACTAGCGGGGGGTTGAATGAGCAGTTCTTC.

This clone was seen just once. The chain has TRBV24-1 and TRBJ1-2; perhaps TRBD1 as D (6 bases). This CDR3 spans 13 amino acids. The germline V gene has CDR1 KGHDR and CDR2 SFDVKD. With 1 base removed from V and 6 bases from J, the gap between germline ends came to 8 bases. The CDR3 sequence is CATSDFAGDGYTF. The CDR3 DNA reads as TGTGCCACCAGTGATTTTGCAGGGGATGGCTACACCTTC.

The chain has TRBV6-5 and TRBJ1-1; weak D call: TRBD1 (6 bases). Trimming removed 10 bases at V and 4 bases at J, with 13 bases between. This CDR3 contains 12 residues. Germline loops: CDR1 MNHEY, CDR2 SVGAGI. The CDR3 DNA reads as TGTGCCACCAGGAGGGGGAGCACTGAAGCTTTCTTT. This gives the protein CATRRGSTEAFF.

The chain is built from TRBV27 and TRBJ1-1; D unclear. The germline V gene encodes CDR1 MNHEY and CDR2 SMNVEV (reference sequence). This CDR3 is 13 amino acids long. V lost 5 bases, J lost 7 bases, and 14 bases lay in between. For the CDR3, the DNA is TGTGCCAGCAGTCTCGGGAGGGTCAGTGAAGCTTTCTTT. It is translated as CASSLGRVSEAFF.